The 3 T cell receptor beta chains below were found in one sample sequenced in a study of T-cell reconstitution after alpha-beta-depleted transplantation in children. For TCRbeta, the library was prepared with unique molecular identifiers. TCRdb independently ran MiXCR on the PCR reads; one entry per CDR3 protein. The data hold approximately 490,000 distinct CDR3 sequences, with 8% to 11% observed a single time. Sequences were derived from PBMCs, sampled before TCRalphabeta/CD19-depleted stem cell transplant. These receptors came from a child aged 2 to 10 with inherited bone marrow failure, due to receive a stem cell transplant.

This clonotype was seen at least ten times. The CDR3 coding sequence is TGTGCCAGCAGTTTGGTAGTAGTGAATGAGCAGTTCTTC. As protein: CASSLVVVNEQFF. This chain connects TRBV12-3 or TRBV12-4 to TRBJ2-1; D uncertain. Trimming shortened V by 3 bases and J by 7 bases, and 10 bases separated the two germline ends. The CDR3 is made up of 13 amino acids.

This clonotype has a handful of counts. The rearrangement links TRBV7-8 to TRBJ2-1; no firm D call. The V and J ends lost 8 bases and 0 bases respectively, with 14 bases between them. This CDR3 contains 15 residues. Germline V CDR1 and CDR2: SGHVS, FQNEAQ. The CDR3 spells CASAPDASSYNEQFF. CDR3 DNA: TGTGCCAGCGCTCCCGACGCCAGCTCCTACAATGAGCAGTTCTTC.

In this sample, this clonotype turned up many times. For the CDR3, the DNA is TGCAGTGCTAGAGCGGAGGCTAGCGGGACCTACAATGAGCAGTTCTTC. Its protein product is CSARAEASGTYNEQFF. The rearrangement uses TRBV20-1 and TRBJ2-1; 9 nucleotides match TRBD2. This CDR3 spans 16 amino acids. With V trimmed by 1 base and J by 2 bases, 6 bases remained unmatched. Germline CDR1 and CDR2: DFQATT and SNEGSKA (reference sequence).